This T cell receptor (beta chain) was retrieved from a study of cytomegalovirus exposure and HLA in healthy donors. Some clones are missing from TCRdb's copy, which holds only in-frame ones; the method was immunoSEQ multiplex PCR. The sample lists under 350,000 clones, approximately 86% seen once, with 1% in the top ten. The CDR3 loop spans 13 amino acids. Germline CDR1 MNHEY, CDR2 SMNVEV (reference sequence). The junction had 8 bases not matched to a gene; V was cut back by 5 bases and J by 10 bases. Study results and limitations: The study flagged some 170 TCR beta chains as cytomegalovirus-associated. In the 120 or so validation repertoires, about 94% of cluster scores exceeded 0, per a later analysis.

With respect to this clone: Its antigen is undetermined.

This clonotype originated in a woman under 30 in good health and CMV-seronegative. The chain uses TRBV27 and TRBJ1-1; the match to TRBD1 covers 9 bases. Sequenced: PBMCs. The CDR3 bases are TGTGCCAGCAGTAGAGGACAGGGGTATCTAGCTTTCTTT. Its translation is CASSRGQGYLAFF.